This T cell receptor beta chain emerged from a study of T cell responses to AZD1222 COVID-19 vaccine. The CDR3 length is 13 residues. V was cut by 3 bases and J by 5 bases, with 8 bases left in between. Germline V gene data show CDR1 as SGHTA and CDR2 as FQGNSA. Profiling relied on immunoSEQ multiplex PCR, and the TCRdb table lists in-frame clones only, not all of them. The sample holds tens of thousands of clones; 65% to 80% are singletons and the top ten take around 7%. The sample in question was peripheral blood, obtained on day 0 of AZD1222 vaccination. V usage is TRBV7-2 and J usage is TRBJ1-5; D is unclear. The clonotype originates from an adult in good health. CDR3 bases: TGTGCCAGCAGCTTTACGGCGGATCAGCCCCAGCATTTT. Translation gives CASSFTADQPQHF.